This TCR beta chain was observed in a study of blood T cell repertoires in COVID-19. Overall study: Researchers got acute and convalescent COVID-19 samples from the United States, Italy and Spain. In each case, the material was cDNA or gDNA derived from T cells, B-cell-depleted T cells, or PBMCs.

Unmatched junction bases numbered 8, after V lost 5 bases and J lost 3 bases. CDR3 length: 15 amino acids. The germline V gene has CDR1 SGHTA and CDR2 FQGNSA. Methods used by the authors: Amplification of reference gene primers provided the estimated nucleated cell counts. The data were produced by immunoSEQ multiplex PCR, yet TCRdb's version contains in-frame clones alone and is incomplete. V and J calls plus clone size are reproduced from that table; the DNA served to infer D and trimming. The top ten clones hold about two fifths of a sample with about 150,000 clones, around 82% of them seen once. The chain links TRBV7-2 to TRBJ2-3; 7 bases match TRBD1. The source is a human donor in a cohort sampled during active COVID-19. Sequencing used peripheral blood. CDR3: CASSPRRTGTDTQYF. DNA for the CDR3: TGTGCCAGCAGCCCCCGAAGGACAGGAACAGATACGCAGTATTTT.